This TCR beta chain came from a study of shared clonotypes between healthy human individuals (dated by TCRdb to the early 2020s). A note on the overall study: Two women and three men aged 18 to 49 years were included in the cohort. For each donor, CD4 naive and CD4 memory were each run on three plates, CD8 naive on two plates, and CD8 memory on one plate. Blood TCR repertoires of a handful of healthy adults were deeply sequenced to estimate repertoire size and the extent of clonotype sharing between individuals. Libraries were prepared and TCR repertoires were sequenced by different laboratories using diverse techniques, in order to increase sequencing depth and limit assay-specific biases. Each donor's leukapheresis produced roughly between about 0.8 and 8.9 billion PBMCs.

From the cysteine through the phenylalanine, the CDR3 covers 13 amino acids. Only CDR3 DNA remains: 39 bases, in frame from the first base. Trimming takes 6 bases from V and 4 bases from J, and the germline ends sit 12 bases apart. Reading the germline V gene gives CDR1 MDHEN and CDR2 SYDVKM. The research as a whole found: Only blood was sampled, and tissue TCR repertoires likely differ from those in blood. Pairwise subsampling led to the expectation that sequencing depth would affect the degree of clonotype sharing among donors. Estimated clonotype richness was generally larger for naive than for memory subsets. Incomplete sequencing was indicated by rarefaction of sorted-subset datasets, despite the large sequencing depth. Across a handful of donors, approximately 5% of naive CD4, approximately 3.6% of naive CD8, under 2.5% of memory CD4, and 0.4% of memory CD8 clonotypes were shared. Because the study included a small number of donors, the genetic and exposure-history diversity represented was limited. Compared with non-shared clonotypes, clonotypes shared by all four sorted-subset donors had higher generation probabilities.

The donors were healthy, HIV-negative adults with no recently reported acute infections or vaccinations. Every donor was a Caucasian adult living in Nashville, Tennessee, USA. CD4+ T cells were enriched through magnetic negative selection, after which naive cells were positively selected on CD45RA and the remaining negative fraction served as the memory subset. After blood collection by leukapheresis, PBMCs were isolated using Ficoll-Histopaque density gradient centrifugation and then cryopreserved in the vapor phase of liquid nitrogen. Purity and quantity of every magnetically sorted T cell population were checked by analytical flow cytometry. Genomic DNA was isolated from each sorted fraction and quantified by UV absorbance on a Nanodrop 2000c. Notes on this clone: The clone's antigen remains unknown. No base-level quality is on record; no much larger clone is a single base apart.

Using the deep immunoSEQ assay, TCR CDR3 regions were amplified from genomic DNA by multiplex PCR. Genomic DNA extracted from each cell subset was distributed evenly over all wells of several immunoSEQ 96-well plates, and each plate served as one replicate. Each replicate PCR for sorted subsets received roughly 200 ng genomic DNA, equal to roughly 30,000 T cell genomes. The purified libraries were quantified using a Qubit 3.0 fluorometer, sized with a Bioanalyzer 2100, and then quantified again using the KAPA Library Quantification kit. Each immunoSEQ 96-well plate was sequenced on its own single-read 150-cycle Illumina NextSeq 550 flow cell. Turning to the authors' computational methods: Because the immunoSEQ output included only junctional sequences and no quality scores, the filtering could not be the same as the filtering used for full-length reads. To assign V/J genes and CDR3, sequences were annotated against IMGT germline references using PyIR, a Python wrapper for IgBLAST v1.9. Any read was removed if the V/J assignment was weak (E-value above 1e-6), the CDR3 was missing, or the read contained stop codons, out-of-frame junctions, or ambiguous translated residues. V3J clonotypes were defined as sequences sharing an identical inferred V gene, J gene, and CDR3 amino acid sequence. The percentage overlap between two repertoires was calculated by dividing the number of shared unique clonotypes by the size of the smaller repertoire. RTK rarefaction, the Chao1 estimator, and Recon v2.1 estimates of unobserved clonotypes were used to assess repertoire richness. Generation probabilities were computed with OLGA for all TCRbeta clonotypes obtained by the gDNA method from several donors. TCRdb obtained this table from immuneACCESS and retained in-frame rearrangements with V and J assigned. These tables miss some clones; where compared with another copy, unresolved V genes account for less than half of the shortfall, and the remainder is unexplained. V and J calls and clone size come straight from that table; D and trimming were deduced from the DNA. The sample records about 1.1 million clones, around three quarters of which are singletons. Jointly, the top ten make up more than 0.45% of the sample.

The sequence was obtained from a man between 18 and 35 years old in good health. Some clones in this sample may be carry-over from other donors' samples. The chain couples TRBV28 to TRBJ2-5; a tentative D call is TRBD1 (7 bases match). The specimen sequenced was memory CD4+ T cells from PBMCs. This sample's cell subset or site label indicates: CD45RA-negative fraction. The CDR3 protein sequence reads: CASREGARETQYF. The base sequence is TGTGCCAGCAGGGAGGGGGCGCGAGAGACCCAGTACTTC. Full variable domain (CDR3 extended with the reference TRBV28 and TRBJ2-5 proteins): DVKVTQSSRYLVKRTGEKVFLECVQDMDHENMFWYRQDPGLGLRLIYFSYDVKMKEKGDIPEGYSVSREKKERFSLILESASTNQTSMYLCASREGARETQYFGPGTRLLVL.